Listed below are T cell receptor beta chains from one sample, sequenced in a study of T cell repertoires in cytomegalovirus infection. MiXCR was run by TCRdb on the reads, yielding one entry per CDR3 protein. Altogether about 160,000 distinct CDR3 sequences are present, roughly 18% being singletons, with the ten largest covering around 19%. The sample was CD8+ T cells from PBMCs. The receptor set was obtained from a human donor in good health (CMV status not recorded). Some clones in this sample may be carry-over from other donors' samples. Both conserved end residues are part of each CDR3.

v_call,j_call,cdr3_aa
TRBV7-9,TRBJ2-3,CASSGTSGATDTQYF
TRBV7-7,TRBJ2-1,CASSPSGIFRNEQFF
TRBV11-2,TRBJ2-3,CASSPRLAGYTDTQYF
TRBV28,TRBJ2-7,CASSAPTSGRSYEQYF
TRBV5-4,TRBJ1-2,CASSRDDLNSDGYTF
TRBV6-5,TRBJ2-1,CASSYFGASGYNEQFF
TRBV6-5,TRBJ2-1,CASSSWGTWNNEQFF
TRBV12-3/TRBV12-4,TRBJ2-1,CASSLGGTYNEQFF
TRBV28,TRBJ1-5,CASSSRGGGPTRVQPQHF
TRBV7-6,TRBJ2-7,CASSLGPDSYEQYF
TRBV11-2,TRBJ2-7,CASSLVAPSYEQYF
TRBV29-1,TRBJ1-2,CSVLRERFHGDYGYTF
TRBV12-3/TRBV12-4,TRBJ2-2,CASSLRGIGELFF
TRBV6-1,TRBJ2-4,CASSTMTGNSIQYF
TRBV29-1,TRBJ1-1,CSVEPGTEAFF
TRBV7-8,TRBJ1-5,CASSRSANQPQHF
TRBV6-5,TRBJ2-3,CASSYSSGGSDTQYF
TRBV15,TRBJ1-5,CATSGADSYSNQPQHF
TRBV6-2/TRBV6-3,TRBJ2-3,CASSYIVGTSTDTQYF
TRBV20-1,TRBJ1-3,CSARPRGGNTIYF
TRBV7-9,TRBJ1-1,CASTGTAKGTEAFF
TRBV7-4,TRBJ2-3,CATDTQYF